Sequencing of this TCR beta chain was carried out in a study of spatial heterogeneity in lung cancer. Findings of the study overall: In tumors, expanded intratumoral alpha and beta TCR counts tracked mutation counts.

Germline CDR1 SGDLS, CDR2 YYNGEE. V gave up 1 base and J gave up 2 bases, with 11 bases separating them. This CDR3 is 15 amino acids long. TCRdb independently ran MiXCR on the 5' RACE reads; one entry per CDR3 protein. The sample records 7,200 or so distinct CDR3 sequences, roughly 12% being singletons. Concerning this clonotype: The antigen remains undetermined. Because the library targeted alpha chains, this beta chain is an off-target read whose size means little.

Sample time point: sample taken at primary tumor resection. The donors were more than 70 patients with non-small cell lung cancer that was early-stage and untreated. Unsorted whole RNA samples from tumor, nontumor lung or frozen PBMC were sequenced. The rearrangement joins TRBV9 to TRBJ2-3, with D uncertain. This specimen consisted of lung tumor tissue, obtained at surgery. The clonotype comes from a male donor with early-stage non-small cell lung cancer. The CDR3 is CASSVPDPHTDTQYF. The CDR3 DNA is TGTGCCAGCAGCGTACCTGACCCCCACACAGATACGCAGTATTTT.